The 14 T cell receptor beta chains below all came from one sample that was sequenced in a study of blood T cells in healthy people across ages. For the second PCR, which ran for 7 to 11 cycles, a sample-barcoded 5' primer and a J-beta primer mix were used. TCRdb passed the 5' RACE reads through MiXCR, listing each CDR3 protein once. The sample records 760,000 or so distinct CDR3 sequences, approximately 25% being singletons. This sample also belongs to another study, concerning T cells of mothers and their children.

Sequencing was carried out using blood. The receptors derive from a boy aged 10-17 years in good health.

Only a few counts were recorded for this clonotype. V gene TRBV29-1 combines with J gene TRBJ2-7, with TRBD2 identical over 12 bases. The V and J ends lost 5 bases and 3 bases, in that order; junction bases with no gene match: 2. CDR3 length equals 13 residues. CDR1 is SQVTM and CDR2 is ANQGSEA in the germline V gene. CDR3 sequence (DNA): TGCAGCGTTCGACTAGCGGGAGTCTACGAGCAGTACTTC. Encoded protein: CSVRLAGVYEQYF.

This clonotype was detected a few times. This chain joins TRBV4-3 and TRBJ2-5; the D gene is possibly TRBD1 (6 bases). Germline-derived CDR1 and CDR2 are LGHNA and YSLEER. The CDR3 is made up of 15 amino acids. The germline V and J ends were trimmed by 3 bases and 2 bases, with 13 bases remaining between them. CDR3 sequence: CASSHATGPQETQYF. CDR3 nucleotides: TGCGCCAGCAGCCATGCGACAGGACCGCAAGAGACCCAGTACTTC.

There are a few counts of this clonotype. The chain links TRBV29-1 to TRBJ2-5, with D perhaps TRBD1 or TRBD2 (5 bases each). In germline, CDR1 is SQVTM, CDR2 ANQGSEA. The CDR3 loop spans 13 amino acids. V gave up 4 bases and J gave up 5 bases, with 14 bases separating them. CDR3 in DNA: TGCAGCGTTGGATGGGGGTATGGGGAGACCCAGTACTTC. Translating it yields CSVGWGYGETQYF.

The V gene is TRBV7-2, the J gene TRBJ2-7, with unresolved D. V gave up 2 bases and J gave up 4 bases, with 15 bases separating them. Germline V gene data show CDR1 as SGHTA and CDR2 as FQGNSA. This CDR3 is 15 amino acids long. The CDR3 nucleotides read TGTGCCAGCAGCTTATACCGGGCCCAGGCGTACGAGCAGTACTTC. This gives the protein CASSLYRAQAYEQYF.

This chain connects TRBV28 to TRBJ2-7; unclear D gene. CDR3 size: 13 residues. CDR1 MDHEN and CDR2 SYDVKM come from the germline V gene. The V and J ends lost 2 bases and 2 bases respectively, with 7 bases between them. The CDR3 here is CASSLVQAYEQYF. CDR3 DNA: TGTGCCAGCAGTTTAGTGCAGGCCTACGAGCAGTACTTC. Full variable domain (outside the CDR3, taken from reference TRBV28 and TRBJ2-7): DVKVTQSSRYLVKRTGEKVFLECVQDMDHENMFWYRQDPGLGLRLIYFSYDVKMKEKGDIPEGYSVSREKKERFSLILESASTNQTSMYLCASSLVQAYEQYFGPGTRLTVT.

This clonotype turned up a few times. V gene TRBV3-1 combines with J gene TRBJ1-6; D might be TRBD1 (5 bases). V lost 4 bases to trimming and J lost 7 bases, with 11 bases between them. The length of the CDR3 is 14 residues. CDR1 is LGHDT, CDR2 YNNKEL, per germline (reference sequence). CDR3 residues: CASSLAGSNSPLHF. For the CDR3, the DNA is TGTGCCAGCAGCCTAGCAGGGTCCAATTCACCCCTCCACTTT.

This clonotype was seen only a few times. This chain connects TRBV29-1 to TRBJ2-7, with D tentatively TRBD1 (5 bases). In germline, CDR1 is SQVTM, CDR2 ANQGSEA. V was cut by 5 bases and J by 3 bases, with 11 bases left in between. CDR3 length equals 12 residues. CDR3 protein: CSVLKGRYEQYF. Written as DNA, the CDR3 is TGCAGCGTTCTTAAGGGGCGCTACGAGCAGTACTTC.

This clonotype was seen a handful of times. The rearrangement links TRBV10-3 to TRBJ2-5; TRBD2 matches 9 bases. V lost 11 bases to trimming and J lost 5 bases; unmatched junction nucleotides: 6. CDR1 and CDR2 from the germline V gene are ENHRY and SYGVKD. The CDR3 spans 12 residues. Here the CDR3 reads CAAKTSGETQYF. The DNA of the CDR3 is TGTGCCGCTAAAACTAGCGGGGAGACCCAGTACTTC.

The gene calls are TRBV28 and TRBJ1-4; D is possibly TRBD1 (5 bases). CDR3 length equals 14 residues. In germline, CDR1 is MDHEN, CDR2 SYDVKM. The germline V and J ends were trimmed by 8 bases and 8 bases, with 18 bases remaining between them. DNA for the CDR3: TGTGCCAGCCGAAGCGGGGGATGGTTCGAAAAACTGTTTTTT. Amino acids: CASRSGGWFEKLFF.

This clonotype was recorded only once. The chain employs TRBV20-1 and TRBJ2-1; D is ambiguous. Germline lookup yields CDR1 DFQATT and CDR2 SNEGSKA (reference sequence). The CDR3 runs 14 residues. V lost 5 bases, J lost 2 bases, and 13 bases lay in between. The CDR3 reads CSAGSIHPYNEQFF. CDR3 nucleotide sequence: TGCAGTGCTGGCTCTATCCACCCCTACAATGAGCAGTTCTTC.

This clonotype has a handful of counts. V usage is TRBV20-1 and J usage is TRBJ2-7, with TRBD2 matching 9 bases. The V gene end was trimmed by 5 bases and the J gene end by 0 bases; junction bases not matched to a gene: 2. The CDR3 length is 13 residues. Germline V CDR1 and CDR2: DFQATT, SNEGSKA (reference sequence). The CDR3: CSARTSASYEQYF. The CDR3 nucleotides are TGCAGTGCTCGGACTAGCGCCTCCTACGAGCAGTACTTC.

This clonotype was found a few times. Compared with germline, one end of the junction differs, possibly owing to a read error. V gene TRBV7-2 combines with J gene TRBJ2-1, with D possibly being TRBD2 (6 bases). The CDR3 is 15 amino acids. Germline lookup yields CDR1 SGHTA and CDR2 FQGNSA. The CDR3 DNA is TGTGCCAGCAGCTTAGGTGGGGGGAGCCACAATGAGCAGCTCTTC. Its protein product is CASSLGGGSHNEQLF.

The chain is built from TRBV6-6 and TRBJ2-4, with D perhaps matching TRBD2 (5 bases). Germline V gene sequence: CDR1 MNHNY, CDR2 SVGAGI (reference sequence). Trimming removed 7 bases at V and 0 bases at J, with 13 bases between. The CDR3 is 15 amino acids. The CDR3 coding sequence is TGTGCCAGCATCGAGAGGGTATTAGCCAAAAACATTCAGTACTTC. Translating gives CASIERVLAKNIQYF.

The rearrangement uses TRBV7-9 and TRBJ2-3, with D possibly matching TRBD2 (5 bases). Germline assignment: CDR1 SEHNR and CDR2 FQNEAQ (reference sequence). The V end lost 2 bases, the J end lost 1 base, and 16 bases lay between the germline ends. The CDR3 is 17 residues long. The CDR3 is CASSLLPSRIGTDTQYF. In nucleotides, the CDR3 is TGTGCCAGCAGCTTACTTCCTAGCCGGATAGGCACAGATACGCAGTATTTT.